The clone carrying this T cell receptor beta chain was seen more than once but under ten times. CDR1 is DFQATT and CDR2 is SNEGSKA in the germline V gene (reference sequence). V lost 1 base to trimming and J lost 7 bases; unmatched junction nucleotides: 2. The CDR3 spans 13 residues. Each CDR3 protein gets one entry after TCRdb re-called the 5' RACE reads with MiXCR. The sample contains approximately 41,000 distinct CDR3 sequences, over 25% of which appear only once. The V call is TRBV20-1, the J call TRBJ2-7; 12 nucleotides align to TRBD2. The specimen sequenced was memory CD4+ T cells sorted from a lymph node. Sample subset: memory CD4+ T cells, CD4+CD45RO+CD25-. The sequence came from a female donor with breast cancer. This chain's CDR3 is CSARGLAGEEQYF. DNA of the CDR3: TGCAGTGCTAGAGGACTAGCGGGAGAAGAGCAGTACTTC.